The source of this TCR beta chain is a study of immune characterization of retroperitoneal liposarcoma (dated by TCRdb to about 2019). For this clonotype: No antigen is known for it. No base qualities exist here, and no much larger clone lies one base off it.

The library was built by means of PCR. Sequencing took place on a NextSeq 500. TCRdb cleaned the public reads at Q25 with fastp, built clones with MiXCR and kept in-frame beta chains. Rows matching on CDR3 protein sequence are summarized as one entry with the most common DNA and genes. Recorded for this sample are 7,700 or so distinct CDR3 sequences; just under 30% of them occurred a single time. The top ten clonotypes cover over 12% of the sample. The germline V gene (reference sequence) supplies CDR1 MNHEY and CDR2 SMNVEV. V lost 5 bases and J lost 8 bases; the stretch between them is 13 bases long. The cysteine opens and the phenylalanine closes a CDR3 of 13 amino acids. The read is trimmed to its CDR3 DNA, 39 bases read in frame from base 1.

The source of this sequence is a male donor with retroperitoneal liposarcoma. The specimen sequenced was blood. The chain is assembled from TRBV27 and TRBJ2-1, with the D gene possibly TRBD1 or TRBD2, each one fitting 6 bases. At the DNA level, the sequence is TGTGCCAGCAGTGCGGGACACCCCGATGAGCAGTTCTTC. This yields the protein CASSAGHPDEQFF.